This T cell receptor (beta chain) stems from a study of OX40 agonist ivuxolimab in advanced cancers. Study-wide context: With a range of roughly 20 to 90, age averaged approximately 60 years, and about 82% were male. Partial responses occurred in three patients (one hepatocellular carcinoma, two cutaneous melanoma).

Some clones are missing from TCRdb's copy, which holds only in-frame ones; the method was immunoSEQ multiplex PCR. The sample has tens of thousands of clones; around 80% are singletons. Concerning this clone itself: Its antigen is as yet unknown.

Study-level results: Expanded clones tended on average to be more numerous among CD8+ T cells than CD4+.

Trimming shortened V by 1 base and J by 7 bases, and 6 bases separated the two germline ends. Germline loops: CDR1 WSHSY, CDR2 SAAADI. This CDR3 is built from 12 residues. This sample comprised CD4+ or CD8+ T cells sorted from blood, obtained in a trial of the OX40 agonist ivuxolimab. The chain uses TRBV10-2 and TRBJ2-3, with D unclear. The sequence came from an adult with an advanced solid tumor such as melanoma, head and neck, liver or kidney cancer. DNA for the CDR3: TGCGCCAGCAGTGAGTTTGGGTATACGCAGTATTTT. As protein: CASSEFGYTQYF.